The 17 T cell receptor beta chains below were found in one sample sequenced in a study of cytomegalovirus exposure and HLA in healthy donors (dated by TCRdb to the late 2010s). The library came from the immunoSEQ multiplex PCR assay. Sourced from immuneACCESS, this table was stored by TCRdb with only in-frame sequences that have V and J called. A share of the clones is absent; for the studies checked, an unresolved V gene accounts for under half, and the remainder has no known explanation. Present in this sample are about 78,000 clones, almost 97% of which were seen just once. 1.6% of the sample comes from the top ten. Sequenced input: PBMCs. The receptor source for this set is a man aged 18 to 35 in good health and CMV-seropositive.

The chain combines TRBV6-1 with TRBJ2-1, with 8 bases fitting TRBD1. Germline CDR1 and CDR2: MNHNS and SASEGT. The ends lost 0 bases at V and 8 bases at J; junction bases unmatched: 6. This CDR3 region has 15 residues. The CDR3 loop is CASSEADRGIDEQFF. The DNA of the CDR3 is TGTGCCAGCAGTGAAGCCGACAGGGGTATCGATGAGCAGTTCTTC.

The chain joins TRBV6-1 to TRBJ2-7, with D unclear. Trimming took off 2 bases at V and 5 bases at J, with 13 bases between the two ends. This CDR3 comprises 14 residues. Germline CDR1 reads MNHNS; CDR2 reads SASEGT. The DNA for the CDR3 is TGTGCCAGCAGTGAAAGAGGAAGAGGTCACGAGCAGTACTTC. It translates to CASSERGRGHEQYF.

The J gene is TRBJ1-3, the V gene TRBV14; TRBD1 is a possible D gene (5 bases). There are 15 residues in the CDR3. Trimming pared 4 bases from V and 0 bases from J, leaving 10 bases between. Germline V gene lookup returns CDR1 SGHDN and CDR2 FVKESK. The CDR3 is CASSPRVNSGNTIYF. CDR3 DNA sequence: TGTGCCAGCAGCCCCAGGGTGAACTCTGGAAACACCATATATTTT. The whole variable domain, remainder taken from reference TRBV14 and TRBJ1-3, is EAGVTQFPSHSVIEKGQTVTLRCDPISGHDNLYWYRRVMGKEIKFLLHFVKESKQDESGMPNNRFLAERTGGTYSTLKVQPAELEDSGVYFCASSPRVNSGNTIYFGEGSWLTVV.

This clone was observed a single time. The chain combines TRBV2 with TRBJ1-2, with D perhaps matching TRBD1 (6 bases). V lost 4 bases, J lost 7 bases, and 19 bases lay in between. The CDR3 is 15 residues long. Germline-derived CDR1 and CDR2 are SNHLY and FYNNEI. CDR3 region: CASSGARGSVRGYTF. In nucleotides, the CDR3 is TGTGCCAGCAGTGGGGCCAGGGGTTCAGTCCGTGGCTACACCTTC.

The chain has TRBV29-1 and TRBJ2-7; TRBD1 is a possible D gene (6 bases). V gave up 2 bases and J gave up 3 bases, with 8 bases separating them. CDR3 length equals 12 residues. Germline V gene data show CDR1 as SQVTM and CDR2 as ANQGSEA. The CDR3 nucleotides are TGCAGCGTTGAAACAGGGTACTACGAGCAGTACTTC. Translated, it gives CSVETGYYEQYF.

V and J are TRBV10-1 and TRBJ2-3; 7 bases match TRBD2. Germline trimming cut 3 bases from V and 9 bases from J; bases unmatched to any gene: 9. The CDR3 is 14 amino acids. Germline V CDR1 and CDR2: WNHNN, SYGVQD (reference sequence). CDR3 DNA sequence: TGCGCCAGCAGTGAAGGGCTAGCGGAGAGGACGCAGTATTTT. Protein sequence: CASSEGLAERTQYF.

V and J are TRBV18 and TRBJ2-5; 10 bases agree with TRBD1. Germline-derived CDR1 and CDR2 are KGHSH and LQKENI. V lost 3 bases, J lost 1 base, and 2 bases stayed unmatched. CDR3 length: 15 residues. The CDR3 region has the DNA TGTGCCAGCTCACCGAGGACAGGGGGCCAAGAGACCCAGTACTTC. Its protein is CASSPRTGGQETQYF.

The sample holds one count of this clone. The CDR3 here is CASSLDAATHSYEQYF. The CDR3 DNA reads as TGTGCCAGCAGCTTAGACGCCGCGACTCATTCCTACGAGCAGTACTTC. The chain employs TRBV7-2 and TRBJ2-7; D remains unclear. Per the germline V gene, CDR1 is SGHTA and CDR2 is FQGNSA. The CDR3 extends over 16 amino acids. Trimming left V 1 base short and J 1 base short, with 14 bases between.

The chain's CDR3 is CASSPTVIYGYTF. The CDR3 region has the DNA TGTGCCAGCAGCCCGACAGTAATCTATGGCTACACCTTC. V gene TRBV6-5 combines with J gene TRBJ1-2, with D maybe TRBD1 (5 bases). Trimming cost V 6 bases and J 4 bases, with 12 bases left between them. Germline lookup yields CDR1 MNHEY and CDR2 SVGAGI. The CDR3 is made up of 13 amino acids.

The V and J genes are TRBV6-5 and TRBJ2-7; perhaps TRBD1 as D (5 bases). The CDR3 consists of 14 residues. CDR1 is MNHEY, CDR2 SVGAGI, per germline. Trimming took off 5 bases at V and 0 bases at J, with 11 bases between the two ends. CDR3 amino acids: CASSPTGSSYEQYF. The DNA of the CDR3 is TGTGCCAGCAGTCCTACAGGTTCCTCCTACGAGCAGTACTTC.

This clone was seen only once. The chain combines TRBV9 with TRBJ2-1, with 14 bases fitting TRBD2. The J segment lost 5 bases and the V segment lost 3 bases, leaving 13 bases of the junction unmatched. Germline-derived CDR1 and CDR2 are SGDLS and YYNGEE. CDR3 size: 19 residues. For the CDR3, the DNA is TGTGCCAGCAGCGCGTCGGGACTAGCGGGAGAGAAGGGGCACAATGAGCAGTTCTTC. Residues: CASSASGLAGEKGHNEQFF.

The chain couples TRBV29-1 to TRBJ2-7; 7 bases are a match to TRBD2. The V gene end was trimmed by 0 bases and the J gene end by 3 bases; junction bases not matched to a gene: 5. CDR3 length: 14 amino acids. The germline V gene encodes CDR1 SQVTM and CDR2 ANQGSEA. The CDR3 reads CSVEDERGNYEQYF. The CDR3 DNA is TGCAGCGTTGAAGATGAGCGGGGAAACTACGAGCAGTACTTC.

CDR3 sequence reads: CASSHKDRGVYEKLFF. The CDR3 DNA reads TGTGCCAGCAGCCATAAAGATCGTGGAGTCTACGAAAAACTGTTTTTT. The chain links TRBV9 to TRBJ1-4; unclear D gene. The V gene lost 4 bases and the J gene lost 8 bases, with 21 bases spanning the gap. This CDR3 is 16 amino acids long. The germline CDR1 and CDR2 sequences are SGDLS and YYNGEE.

This chain joins TRBV30 and TRBJ1-2; D unresolved. From germline, CDR1 is GTSNPN and CDR2 SVGIG (reference sequence). V shed 5 bases and J shed 6 bases, with 10 bases lying between them. The CDR3 loop spans 11 amino acids. The CDR3 loop is CAWGPGDGYTF. The DNA for the CDR3 is TGTGCCTGGGGGCCTGGTGATGGCTACACCTTC.

The rearrangement joins TRBV4-2 to TRBJ2-4, with D maybe TRBD2 (5 bases). V gave up 2 bases and J gave up 0 bases, with 17 bases separating them. This CDR3 spans 18 amino acids. Germline V lookup: CDR1 LGHNA, CDR2 YNFKEQ. CDR3 DNA sequence: TGTGCCAGCAGCCAATCGTACCTTAGCGCATTAGCCAAAAACATTCAGTACTTC. Its protein product is CASSQSYLSALAKNIQYF.

This clone was counted a few times. The CDR3 DNA sequence: TGTGCCATCAGTGAGTCCACGGGACTAGCGGGAGTTTACAATGAGCAGTTCTTC. Translating it yields CAISESTGLAGVYNEQFF. The gene calls are TRBV10-3 and TRBJ2-1; 14 bases are a match to TRBD2. The V gene's germline CDR1 is ENHRY and CDR2 SYGVKD. Trimming took 0 bases from V and 4 from J; bases not matched to a gene: 5. CDR3 length equals 18 residues.

The chain couples TRBV30 to TRBJ1-2; 7 bases are a match to TRBD1. Unmatched junction bases numbered 6, after V lost 1 base and J lost 7 bases. The CDR3 is 13 amino acids. Germline loops: CDR1 GTSNPN, CDR2 SVGIG (reference sequence). The CDR3 bases are TGTGCCTGGAGTGAACCGTGGACAGGTGGCTACACCTTC. Protein product: CAWSEPWTGGYTF.